This TCR beta chain is from a study of T and B cells in COVID-19 patients. Turning to the study itself: Most recovered patients had mild to moderate COVID-19 treated as outpatients. At median age roughly 31 years, recovered patients were younger than active-infection patients at about 67. Study-wide points: Of 2,331 TCR clusters found only in the recovered cohort, a few dozen had low generation probability.

TRB was amplified from approximately 250-480 ng of blood genomic DNA. TRB rearrangements were amplified by multiplex PCR with BIOMED2 TRB-A/B primers. TCRdb re-derived calls from the multiplex PCR reads in MiXCR, one entry per CDR3 protein. Of 20,000 or so distinct CDR3 sequences listed, 25% to 35% are singletons. The CDR3 length is 14 residues. Between the trimmed V and J ends, which lost 6 bases and 0 bases, there was a span of 9 bases. About this clonotype: Its antigen is not known.

The genes are TRBV12-3 or TRBV12-4 and TRBJ2-1; a possible D gene is TRBD2 (6 bases). The source material was blood. This clonotype was sampled from a human donor who had recovered from COVID-19. The CDR3 sequence: CASRRGVSYNEQFF. The CDR3 nucleotides read TGTGCCAGCAGGCGCGGGGTCTCCTACAATGAGCAGTTCTTC.